This TCR beta chain was obtained from a study of blood T cells in healthy people across ages. Study-level findings and limits: Researchers report that TCR beta diversity correlated strongly with naive T cell percentage.

With a J-beta primer mix and a sample-barcoded 5' primer, a second PCR ran about 7 to 11 cycles. A single record per CDR3 protein comes from TCRdb applying MiXCR to the 5' RACE reads. The sample carries about 1.6 million distinct CDR3 sequences, roughly 32% recorded once. Germline V lookup: CDR1 PRHDT, CDR2 FYEKMQ (reference sequence). Deletions cut 0 bases from V and 4 bases from J, with 9 bases between. This CDR3 comprises 14 residues. This clonotype was detected only a few times. The antigen remains undetermined. Sequencing used blood. The sequence was collected from a woman younger than 45 in good health. This chain links TRBV13 with TRBJ2-5; a weak D match, TRBD1 (5 bases). In nucleotides, the CDR3 is TGTGCCAGCAGCTTAGGGACAGCTCCAGAGACCCAGTACTTC. It translates to CASSLGTAPETQYF.